Listed here are 20 T cell receptor beta chains from one sample, sequenced in a study of blood T cell repertoires in COVID-19. This table comes from immunoSEQ multiplex PCR, and its TCRdb copy is limited to in-frame clones, with some not included. The sample lists about 380,000 clones, 80% to 90% occurring once. What was sequenced was PBMCs or T cells enriched from blood (not recorded which). The receptors originated from a man younger than 45 who had recovered from COVID-19.

This clone has a single count. The chain joins TRBV5-1 to TRBJ2-1; maybe TRBD2 (6 bases). V was cut by 3 bases and J by 6 bases, with 16 bases left in between. The CDR3 runs to 15 residues. Germline values: CDR1 SGHRS, CDR2 YFSETQ. The CDR3, as DNA: TGCGCCAGCAGCTCGGGTGGAGGGTTGGTCAATGAGCAGTTCTTC. Translating gives CASSSGGGLVNEQFF.

The CDR3, as DNA: TGTGCCAGCAGCCAACAGGGAATGGGCAATCAGCCCCAGCATTTT. Translated, it gives CASSQQGMGNQPQHF. The chain employs TRBV9 and TRBJ1-5; a possible D gene is TRBD1 (6 bases). This CDR3 has 15 amino acids. Germline V gene data show CDR1 as SGDLS and CDR2 as YYNGEE. V gave up 4 bases and J gave up 2 bases, with 13 bases separating them.

The rearrangement uses TRBV6-1 and TRBJ1-3; perhaps TRBD1 as D (5 bases). V was cut by 1 base and J by 1 base, with 23 bases left in between. The CDR3 contains 20 residues. CDR1 is MNHNS, CDR2 SASEGT, per germline. In nucleotides, the CDR3 is TGTGCCAGCAGTGAAGTCGGACCCTCGGGACTCCTACTATCTGGAAACACCATATATTTT. Its protein product is CASSEVGPSGLLLSGNTIYF.

The chain links TRBV5-1 to TRBJ2-5; 7 bases fit TRBD1. The CDR3 is made up of 13 amino acids. V trimming: 2 bases; J trimming: 5 bases; junction bases outside the gene matches: 3. Germline V gene lookup returns CDR1 SGHRS and CDR2 YFSETQ. CDR3 loop: CASSFTGDETQYF. The DNA for the CDR3 is TGCGCCAGCAGCTTCACAGGGGACGAGACCCAGTACTTC.

V is TRBV4-2 and J is TRBJ2-3; D is possibly TRBD1 (6 bases). Trimming cost V 0 bases and J 3 bases, with 13 bases left between them. This CDR3 region has 16 residues. Germline V gene data show CDR1 as LGHNA and CDR2 as YNFKEQ. The CDR3 sequence is CASSQDRTGLTDTQYF. The DNA for the CDR3 is TGTGCCAGCAGCCAAGATCGAACAGGGTTGACAGATACGCAGTATTTT.

A note on this clone: Other DNA sequences in this sample translate to the same CDR3. The chain has TRBV7-9 and TRBJ1-1, with D maybe TRBD1 (5 bases). CDR3 length: 14 residues. Germline V gene lookup returns CDR1 SEHNR and CDR2 FQNEAQ (reference sequence). Trimming cost V 0 bases and J 1 base, with 6 bases left between them. CDR3 loop: CASSLAGENTEAFF. The CDR3, as DNA: TGTGCCAGCAGCTTAGCAGGGGAGAACACTGAAGCTTTCTTT.

The chain links TRBV9 to TRBJ1-2, with D possibly being TRBD1 (5 bases). CDR3 size: 12 residues. Trimming took off 2 bases at V and 5 bases at J, with 7 bases between the two ends. Germline-derived CDR1 and CDR2 are SGDLS and YYNGEE. Written as DNA, the CDR3 is TGTGCCAGCAGCGTTGACAGATATGGCTACACCTTC. As protein: CASSVDRYGYTF.

This chain connects TRBV30 to TRBJ1-1, with a tentative D call TRBD1 (6 bases). The CDR3 has 13 residues. Trimming took off 5 bases at V and 4 bases at J, with 14 bases between the two ends. Germline V gives CDR1 GTSNPN, CDR2 SVGIG (reference sequence). CDR3 residues: CAWDQGLSTEAFF. The CDR3 bases are TGTGCCTGGGATCAGGGGCTGAGCACTGAAGCTTTCTTT.

This clone was seen a few times. This sequence joins TRBV6-2 or TRBV6-3 and TRBJ2-5, with D possibly TRBD1 on 6 matching bases. The CDR3 is 14 residues long. V lost 2 bases to trimming and J lost 4 bases, with 11 bases between them. Germline assignment: CDR1 MNHEY and CDR2 SVGEGT. CDR3 DNA: TGTGCCAGCAGTTACCCTCAGGGGAGAGAGACCCAGTACTTC. Protein sequence: CASSYPQGRETQYF.

The chain employs TRBV5-1 and TRBJ2-7; TRBD1 might be the D (6 bases). This CDR3 has 15 amino acids. The germline V and J ends were trimmed by 3 bases and 0 bases, with 13 bases remaining between them. Germline lookup yields CDR1 SGHRS and CDR2 YFSETQ. This chain's CDR3 is CASSYATGISYEQYF. CDR3 sequence (DNA): TGCGCCAGCAGCTATGCTACAGGGATCTCCTACGAGCAGTACTTC.

The chain uses TRBV2 and TRBJ1-2; the D gene is possibly TRBD1 (5 bases). V lost 7 bases to trimming and J lost 7 bases, with 16 bases between them. The CDR3 contains 13 residues. The germline V gene encodes CDR1 SNHLY and CDR2 FYNNEI. CDR3 sequence: CASIMGQRGGYTF. DNA of the CDR3: TGTGCCAGCATTATGGGGCAAAGGGGTGGCTACACCTTC.

This chain links TRBV7-9 with TRBJ2-1, with a weak D call TRBD1 (6 bases). This CDR3 contains 15 residues. Germline assignment: CDR1 SEHNR and CDR2 FQNEAQ (reference sequence). The V end was cut by 4 bases, the J end by 7 bases, with 17 bases between. CDR3 nucleotides: TGTGCCAGCAGCTACAGGGCCCGGGATACAAATGAGCAGTTCTTC. Amino acids: CASSYRARDTNEQFF.

The chain links TRBV30 to TRBJ1-2; 10 bases map to TRBD1. Germline-derived CDR1 and CDR2 are GTSNPN and SVGIG (reference sequence). This CDR3 has 17 residues. Trimming took 4 bases from V and 2 from J; bases not matched to a gene: 13. In nucleotides, the CDR3 is TGTGCCTGGAACCCCGGGACAGGGGTTGGGGCAAACTATGGCTACACCTTC. It specifies CAWNPGTGVGANYGYTF.

The chain couples TRBV4-3 to TRBJ2-7; D may be TRBD2 (5 bases). This CDR3 is 15 amino acids long. CDR1 LGHNA and CDR2 YSLEER come from the germline V gene. The V and J ends lost 0 bases and 6 bases respectively, with 15 bases between them. The DNA of the CDR3 is TGCGCCAGCAGCCAAGATCCGGCAGGAGGAACCGAGCAGTACTTC. Protein product: CASSQDPAGGTEQYF.

This clone showed up just a few times. The V and J genes are TRBV19 and TRBJ2-5; D perhaps matches TRBD2 (6 bases). Germline assignment: CDR1 LNHDA and CDR2 SQIVND (reference sequence). The CDR3 consists of 14 residues. V dropped 10 bases and J dropped 5 bases, with 20 bases sitting between them. The CDR3 nucleotides are TGTGCCACCACGGAGGCGGGACGGGTGGAGACCCAGTACTTC. Translated: CATTEAGRVETQYF.

J is TRBJ1-3 and V is TRBV10-3; the D gene is possibly TRBD1 (5 bases). There are 13 residues in the CDR3. Looked up from germline, CDR1 is ENHRY and CDR2 is SYGVKD. V was pared by 9 bases and J by 0 bases, with 9 bases between. CDR3 loop: CAMTAISGNTIYF. The CDR3 DNA reads as TGTGCCATGACAGCGATCTCTGGAAACACCATATATTTT.

The J gene is TRBJ2-1, the V gene TRBV7-9; D possibly corresponds to TRBD2 (6 bases). Between the trimmed V and J ends, which lost 4 bases and 8 bases, there was a span of 9 bases. CDR1 and CDR2 (germline): SEHNR, FQNEAQ (reference sequence). This CDR3 spans 12 amino acids. Here the CDR3 DNA reads TGTGCCAGCAGCTCCGGGGGTGATGAGCAGTTCTTC. Its protein product is CASSSGGDEQFF.

V usage is TRBV7-2 and J usage is TRBJ1-2; 11 nucleotides agree with TRBD1. The CDR3 loop spans 16 amino acids. The germline gives CDR1 SGHTA, CDR2 FQGNSA. Unmatched junction bases numbered 13, after V lost 5 bases and J lost 8 bases. CDR3: CASSPPGQGVLGGYTF. The CDR3 bases are TGTGCCAGCAGCCCGCCGGGACAGGGGGTTCTCGGCGGCTACACCTTC.

V gene TRBV2 combines with J gene TRBJ1-5; 7 bases line up with TRBD1. V dropped 7 bases and J dropped 6; count of bases not matched to a gene: 3. The CDR3 runs 12 residues. Germline V CDR1 and CDR2: SNHLY, FYNNEI. The CDR3 region has the DNA TGTGCCAGCATGGCAGGGGGTCAGCCCCAGCATTTT. Its protein is CASMAGGQPQHF.

The rearrangement links TRBV6-1 to TRBJ1-5, with D possibly being TRBD1 (6 bases). V was cut by 3 bases and J by 11 bases, with 11 bases left in between. The V gene's germline CDR1 is MNHNS and CDR2 SASEGT. The CDR3 extends over 12 amino acids. For the CDR3, the DNA is TGTGCCAGCAGTGATCGACAGGAGGCCCAGCATTTT. Translating it yields CASSDRQEAQHF.